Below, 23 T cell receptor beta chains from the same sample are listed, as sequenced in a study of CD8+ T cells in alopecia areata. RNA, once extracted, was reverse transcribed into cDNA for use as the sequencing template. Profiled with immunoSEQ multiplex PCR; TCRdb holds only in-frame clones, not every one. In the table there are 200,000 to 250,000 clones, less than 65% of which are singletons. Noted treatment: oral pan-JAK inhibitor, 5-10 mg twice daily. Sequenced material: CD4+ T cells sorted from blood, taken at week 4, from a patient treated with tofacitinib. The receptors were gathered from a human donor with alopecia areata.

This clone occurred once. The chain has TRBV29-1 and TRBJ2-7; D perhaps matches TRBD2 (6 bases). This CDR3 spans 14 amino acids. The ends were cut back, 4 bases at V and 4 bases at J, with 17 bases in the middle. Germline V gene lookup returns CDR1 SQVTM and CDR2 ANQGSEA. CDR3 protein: CSVALRGSAYEQYF. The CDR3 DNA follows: TGCAGCGTTGCTCTGCGGGGTTCAGCTTACGAGCAGTACTTC.

This chain's CDR3 is CASSLGQGRETQYF. CDR3 DNA: TGTGCCAGCAGCTTGGGACAGGGGCGAGAGACCCAGTACTTC. The chain carries TRBV5-6 and TRBJ2-5; 8 nucleotides match TRBD1. V was clipped by 0 bases and J by 4 bases; unmatched bases: 2. CDR3 size: 14 residues. The germline V gene has CDR1 SGHDT and CDR2 YYEEEE.

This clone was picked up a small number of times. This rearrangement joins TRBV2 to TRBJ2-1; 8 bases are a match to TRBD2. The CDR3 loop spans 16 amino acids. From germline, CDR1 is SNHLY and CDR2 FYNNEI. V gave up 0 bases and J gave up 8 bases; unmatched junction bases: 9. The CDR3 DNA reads TGTGCCAGCAGTGAAGCGGGCGGGGGGTACATCGATGAGCAGTTCTTC. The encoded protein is CASSEAGGGYIDEQFF. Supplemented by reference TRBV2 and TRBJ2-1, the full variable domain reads EPEVTQTPSHQVTQMGQEVILRCVPISNHLYFYWYRQILGQKVEFLVSFYNNEISEKSEIFDDQFSVERPDGSNFTLKIRSTKLEDSAMYFCASSEAGGGYIDEQFFGPGTRLTVL.

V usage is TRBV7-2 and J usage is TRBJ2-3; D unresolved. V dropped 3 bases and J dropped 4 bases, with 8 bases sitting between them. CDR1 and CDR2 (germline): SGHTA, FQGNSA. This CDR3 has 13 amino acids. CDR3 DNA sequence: TGTGCCAGCAGCTTTGGTTTAGCAGATACGCAGTATTTT. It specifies CASSFGLADTQYF.

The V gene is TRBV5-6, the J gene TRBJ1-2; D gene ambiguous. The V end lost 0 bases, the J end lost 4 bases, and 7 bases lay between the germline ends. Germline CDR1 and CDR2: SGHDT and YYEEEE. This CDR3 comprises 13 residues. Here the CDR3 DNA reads TGTGCCAGCAGCTTGGGTGGAGGCTATGGCTACACCTTC. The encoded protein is CASSLGGGYGYTF.

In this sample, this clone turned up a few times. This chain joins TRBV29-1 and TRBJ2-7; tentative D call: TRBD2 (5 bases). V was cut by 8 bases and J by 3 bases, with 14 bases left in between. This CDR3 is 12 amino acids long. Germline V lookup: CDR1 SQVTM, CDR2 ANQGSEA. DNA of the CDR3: TGCAGCCCAAAGACTACTAGCTACGAGCAGTACTTC. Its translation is CSPKTTSYEQYF.

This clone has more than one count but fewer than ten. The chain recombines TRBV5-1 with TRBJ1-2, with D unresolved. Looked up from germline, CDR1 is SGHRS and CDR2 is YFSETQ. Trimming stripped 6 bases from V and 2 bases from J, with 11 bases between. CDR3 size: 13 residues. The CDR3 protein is CASNEGQNYGYTF. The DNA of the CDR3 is TGCGCCAGCAACGAGGGCCAAAACTATGGCTACACCTTC.

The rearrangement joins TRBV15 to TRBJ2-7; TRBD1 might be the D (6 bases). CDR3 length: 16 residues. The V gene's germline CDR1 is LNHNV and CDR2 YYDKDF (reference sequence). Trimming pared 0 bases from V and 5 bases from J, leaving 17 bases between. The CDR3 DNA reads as TGTGCCACCAGCAGAGATGTACGGACAGCGGCGCACGAGCAGTACTTC. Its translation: CATSRDVRTAAHEQYF.

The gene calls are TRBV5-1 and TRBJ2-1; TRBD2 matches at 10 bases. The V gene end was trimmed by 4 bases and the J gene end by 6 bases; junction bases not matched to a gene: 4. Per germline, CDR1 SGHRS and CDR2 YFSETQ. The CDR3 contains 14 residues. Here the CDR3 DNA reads TGCGCCAGCAGCAGTAGCGGGGGGCGCAATGAGCAGTTCTTC. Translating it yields CASSSSGGRNEQFF.

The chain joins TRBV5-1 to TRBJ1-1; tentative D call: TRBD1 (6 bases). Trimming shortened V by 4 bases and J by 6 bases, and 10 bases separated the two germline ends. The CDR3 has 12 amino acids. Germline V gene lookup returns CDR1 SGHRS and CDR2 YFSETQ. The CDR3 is CASSPGQSEAFF. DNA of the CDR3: TGCGCCAGCAGCCCCGGACAGTCTGAAGCTTTCTTT.

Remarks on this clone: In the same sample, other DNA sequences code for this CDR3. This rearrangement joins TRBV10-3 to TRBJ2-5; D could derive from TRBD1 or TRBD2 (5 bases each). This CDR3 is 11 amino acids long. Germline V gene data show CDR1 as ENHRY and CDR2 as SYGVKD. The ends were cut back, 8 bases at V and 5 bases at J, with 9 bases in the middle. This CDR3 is CAISEGETQYF. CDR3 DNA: TGTGCCATCTCTGAGGGGGAGACCCAGTACTTC.

CDR3 nucleotide sequence: TGCGCCAGCAGTCAATGCGACAGGCCCTCTGGAAACACCATATATTTT. It translates to CASSQCDRPSGNTIYF. The rearrangement uses TRBV23-1 and TRBJ1-3; a weak D match, TRBD1 (6 bases). TRBV23-1 is an ORF for which the function is uncertain. Trimming stripped 1 base from V and 0 bases from J, with 10 bases between. The CDR3 runs 16 residues.

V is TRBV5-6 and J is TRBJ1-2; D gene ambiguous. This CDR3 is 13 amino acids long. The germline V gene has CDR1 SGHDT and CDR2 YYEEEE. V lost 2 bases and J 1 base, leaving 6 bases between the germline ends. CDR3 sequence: CASSLEINYGYTF. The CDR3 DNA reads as TGTGCCAGCAGCTTAGAAATTAACTATGGCTACACCTTC.

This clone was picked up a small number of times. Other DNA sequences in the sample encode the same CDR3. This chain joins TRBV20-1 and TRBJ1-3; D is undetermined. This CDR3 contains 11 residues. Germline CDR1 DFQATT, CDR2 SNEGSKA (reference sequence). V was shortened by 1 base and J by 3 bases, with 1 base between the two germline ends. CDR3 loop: CSARGGNTIYF. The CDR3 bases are TGCAGTGCTAGAGGTGGAAACACCATATATTTT.

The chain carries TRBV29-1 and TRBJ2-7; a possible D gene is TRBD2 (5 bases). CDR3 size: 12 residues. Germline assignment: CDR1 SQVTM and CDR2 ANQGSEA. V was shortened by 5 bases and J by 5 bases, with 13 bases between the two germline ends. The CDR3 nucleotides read TGCAGCGTTAAGTCAGGAGGAGACGAGCAGTACTTC. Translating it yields CSVKSGGDEQYF.

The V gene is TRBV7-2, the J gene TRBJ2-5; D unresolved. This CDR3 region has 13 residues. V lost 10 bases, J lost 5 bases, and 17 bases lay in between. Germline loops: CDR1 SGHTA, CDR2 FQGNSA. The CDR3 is CATTPSGRETQYF. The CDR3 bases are TGTGCCACAACCCCGTCGGGCAGGGAGACCCAGTACTTC.

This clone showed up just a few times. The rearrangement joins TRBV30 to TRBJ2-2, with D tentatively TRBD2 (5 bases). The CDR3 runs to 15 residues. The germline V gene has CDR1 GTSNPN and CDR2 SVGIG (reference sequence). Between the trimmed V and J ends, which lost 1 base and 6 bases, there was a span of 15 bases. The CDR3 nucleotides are TGTGCCTGGAGTGGGCTGGGCAACGGGGCCGGGGAGCTGTTTTTT. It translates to CAWSGLGNGAGELFF.

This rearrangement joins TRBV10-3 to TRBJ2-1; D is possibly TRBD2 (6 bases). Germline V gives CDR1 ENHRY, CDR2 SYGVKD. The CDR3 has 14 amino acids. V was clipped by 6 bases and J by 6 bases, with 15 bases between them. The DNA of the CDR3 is TGTGCCATCAGCCCGACTAGTGGGGCCAATGAGCAGTTCTTC. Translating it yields CAISPTSGANEQFF.

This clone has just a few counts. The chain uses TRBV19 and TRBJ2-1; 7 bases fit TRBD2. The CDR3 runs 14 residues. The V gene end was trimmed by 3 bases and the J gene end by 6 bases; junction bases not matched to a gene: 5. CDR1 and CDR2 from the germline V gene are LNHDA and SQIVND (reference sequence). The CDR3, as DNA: TGTGCCAGTAGTATGGGAGGGGTGAGCAATGAGCAGTTCTTC. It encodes CASSMGGVSNEQFF.

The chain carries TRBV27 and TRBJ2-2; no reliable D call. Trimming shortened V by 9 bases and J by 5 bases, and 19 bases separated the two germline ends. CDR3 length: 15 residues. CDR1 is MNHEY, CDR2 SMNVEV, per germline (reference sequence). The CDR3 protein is CARPQTTLETGELFF. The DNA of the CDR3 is TGTGCCAGACCACAAACCACATTAGAAACCGGGGAGCTGTTTTTT.

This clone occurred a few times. The CDR3 is CASSQPRTDTQYF. The CDR3 DNA reads TGCGCCAGCAGCCAACCTCGCACAGATACGCAGTATTTT. The chain uses TRBV5-1 and TRBJ2-3, with D hard to call. CDR1 is SGHRS and CDR2 is YFSETQ in the germline V gene. V was cut by 4 bases and J by 1 base, with 7 bases left in between. This CDR3 is built from 13 residues.

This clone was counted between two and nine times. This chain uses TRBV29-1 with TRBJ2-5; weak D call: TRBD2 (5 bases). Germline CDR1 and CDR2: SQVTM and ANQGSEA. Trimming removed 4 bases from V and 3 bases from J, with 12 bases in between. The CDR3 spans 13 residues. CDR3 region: CSVASWEKETQYF. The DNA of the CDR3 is TGCAGCGTTGCTTCTTGGGAGAAAGAGACCCAGTACTTC.

CDR3 sequence (DNA): TGTGCCACCAGCAGTAGCGCCGGAGAGACCCAGTACTTC. This sequence encodes CATSSSAGETQYF. J is TRBJ2-5 and V is TRBV15, with TRBD2 as a possible D gene (5 bases). With 3 bases removed from V and 4 bases from J, the gap between germline ends came to 9 bases. The CDR3 extends over 13 amino acids. CDR1 LNHNV and CDR2 YYDKDF come from the germline V gene (reference sequence).